The next 21 T cell receptor beta chains were all read from a single sample in a study of blood T cell repertoires in COVID-19. Generated by immunoSEQ multiplex PCR, the TCRdb table keeps only in-frame clones and is missing some. The data contain 79,000 or so clones, more than 75% of them singletons. Sequencing was carried out using peripheral blood. These TCRs come from a human donor in a cohort sampled during active COVID-19.

The chain joins TRBV30 to TRBJ2-1; 11 bases line up with TRBD1. Germline V gene data show CDR1 as GTSNPN and CDR2 as SVGIG (reference sequence). Unmatched junction bases numbered 7, after V lost 1 base and J lost 8 bases. CDR3 length: 15 amino acids. This chain's CDR3 is CAWSEGQGAGDEQFF. DNA for the CDR3: TGTGCCTGGAGTGAAGGACAGGGGGCTGGGGATGAGCAGTTCTTC.

The gene calls are TRBV7-2 and TRBJ2-6; D call uncertain. Germline CDR1 is SGHTA and CDR2 is FQGNSA. V lost 0 bases and J 0 bases, leaving 3 bases between the germline ends. This CDR3 comprises 15 residues. For the CDR3, the DNA is TGTGCCAGCAGCTTAGCCCTCTCTGGGGCCAACGTCCTGACTTTC. It translates to CASSLALSGANVLTF.

The sample holds a few counts of this clone. The chain uses TRBV27 and TRBJ2-7; 7 positions match TRBD1. This CDR3 has 14 amino acids. Looked up from germline, CDR1 is MNHEY and CDR2 is SMNVEV (reference sequence). Unmatched junction bases numbered 9, after V lost 6 bases and J lost 4 bases. This CDR3 reads CASSFLGTEYEQYF. In DNA form, the CDR3 reads TGTGCCAGCAGCTTTCTGGGGACAGAGTACGAGCAGTACTTC.

This rearrangement joins TRBV27 to TRBJ2-5, with TRBD2 as a possible D gene (5 bases). Trimming removed 5 bases at V and 5 bases at J, with 21 bases between. This CDR3 is 16 amino acids long. Germline CDR1 and CDR2: MNHEY and SMNVEV (reference sequence). In DNA form, the CDR3 reads TGTGCCAGCAGTGCCTCAGGACTCCCCCATGGGGAGACCCAGTACTTC. Its protein product is CASSASGLPHGETQYF.

V is TRBV5-8 and J is TRBJ1-1, with D perhaps TRBD1 (5 bases). Germline V gene sequence: CDR1 SGHTS, CDR2 YDEGEE. Trimming took 0 bases from V and 8 from J, leaving 8 bases between them. CDR3 length equals 12 residues. DNA for the CDR3: TGTGCCAGCAGCTTGGGGGACTTGGAAGCTTTCTTT. This translates into CASSLGDLEAFF.

This clone was counted between two and nine times. The chain combines TRBV4-2 with TRBJ1-3, with D maybe TRBD1 (5 bases). The V gene lost 1 base and the J gene lost 4 bases, with 11 bases spanning the gap. This CDR3 has 15 amino acids. From germline, CDR1 is LGHNA and CDR2 YNFKEQ. Here the CDR3 reads CASSQARVAGNTIYF. The CDR3, as DNA: TGTGCCAGCAGCCAAGCCAGGGTAGCAGGAAACACCATATATTTT.

The J gene is TRBJ2-1, the V gene TRBV6-8; 13 bases fit TRBD2. The CDR3 loop spans 16 amino acids. CDR1 is MNHGY, CDR2 SAAAGT, per germline. The V gene end was trimmed by 1 base and the J gene end by 8 bases; junction bases not matched to a gene: 5. In DNA, the CDR3 is TGTGCCAGCAGTTACTTCGGACTAGCGGGAGCGCATGAGCAGTTCTTC. Residues: CASSYFGLAGAHEQFF.

The chain combines TRBV18 with TRBJ1-1; TRBD1 might be the D (5 bases). The CDR3 runs 16 residues. The germline gives CDR1 KGHSH, CDR2 LQKENI. V gave up 8 bases and J gave up 1 base, with 20 bases separating them. The CDR3 region has the DNA TGTGCCAGCCCCCCCGACGGGGCGCGGGGGAACACTGAAGCTTTCTTT. Translated, it gives CASPPDGARGNTEAFF.

CDR3 DNA: TGTGCCAGCAGCTTACATGGAGGTGGGGTCACCGGGGAGCTGTTTTTT. Residues: CASSLHGGGVTGELFF. The gene calls are TRBV7-2 and TRBJ2-2; tentative D call: TRBD2 (5 bases). Germline assignment: CDR1 SGHTA and CDR2 FQGNSA. V dropped 2 bases and J dropped 4 bases, with 14 bases sitting between them. This CDR3 has 16 amino acids.

The gene calls are TRBV28 and TRBJ2-7; possibly TRBD1 for D (6 bases). The CDR3 length is 12 residues. V gave up 11 bases and J gave up 3 bases, with 14 bases separating them. Germline CDR1 and CDR2: MDHEN and SYDVKM. CDR3: CASHRENYEQYF. The CDR3 coding sequence is TGTGCCTCCCACAGGGAAAACTACGAGCAGTACTTC.

This clone was seen once. The J gene is TRBJ1-6, the V gene TRBV27, with D uncertain. The CDR3 runs 14 residues. Per the germline V gene, CDR1 is MNHEY and CDR2 is SMNVEV (reference sequence). Trimming pared 2 bases from V and 4 bases from J, leaving 6 bases between. The CDR3 here is CASSLRVYNSPLHF. The CDR3 DNA follows: TGTGCCAGCAGTTTACGGGTGTATAATTCACCCCTCCACTTT.

This clone was seen just once. The chain joins TRBV3-1 (or the pseudogene TRBV3-2) to TRBJ2-4; 7 nucleotides align to TRBD2. With V trimmed by 10 bases and J by 4 bases, 7 bases remained unmatched. The CDR3 has 13 amino acids. Germline V gives CDR1 LGHDT, CDR2 YNNKEL (reference sequence). CDR3 loop: CATSTSNKNIQYF. The CDR3 region has the DNA TGTGCCACCTCGACTAGCAATAAAAACATTCAGTACTTC.

This chain connects TRBV3-1 (or the pseudogene TRBV3-2) to TRBJ1-1, with D hard to call. Trimming cost V 6 bases and J 5 bases, with 16 bases left between them. The CDR3 totals 14 residues. Germline CDR1 and CDR2: LGHDT and YNNKEL (reference sequence). The chain's CDR3 is CASRSLNGATEAFF. For the CDR3, the DNA is TGTGCCAGCAGGTCCCTAAATGGAGCTACTGAAGCTTTCTTT.

CDR3 sequence: CASRDRVWGGNEQFF. CDR3 in DNA: TGTGCCAGCCGCGACCGGGTCTGGGGCGGTAATGAGCAGTTCTTC. The chain uses TRBV27 and TRBJ2-1; D is perhaps TRBD1 (5 bases). Germline V CDR1 and CDR2: MNHEY, SMNVEV (reference sequence). This CDR3 is 15 amino acids long. Between the trimmed V and J ends, which lost 8 bases and 7 bases, there was a span of 21 bases.

The chain carries TRBV28 and TRBJ1-5; weak D call: TRBD1 (5 bases). Trimming shortened V by 3 bases and J by 3 bases, and 9 bases separated the two germline ends. CDR1 and CDR2 from the germline V gene are MDHEN and SYDVKM. The CDR3 is made up of 14 amino acids. The CDR3 region is CASSFGGLNQPQHF. CDR3 nucleotides: TGTGCCAGCAGTTTCGGGGGACTCAATCAGCCCCAGCATTTT.

The chain couples TRBV23-1 to TRBJ1-5; 9 nucleotides line up with TRBD1. TRBV23-1 is an ORF for which the function is uncertain. V lost 11 bases and J lost 1; bases outside the gene matches: 15. This CDR3 contains 17 residues. CDR3 sequence reads: CAGARRTGAISNQPQHF. CDR3 coding DNA: TGCGCCGGTGCCCGACGGACAGGGGCAATCAGCAATCAGCCCCAGCATTTT.

This chain joins TRBV10-1 and TRBJ2-3, with D perhaps TRBD1 (5 bases). The CDR3 totals 13 residues. V lost 4 bases and J lost 2, with 7 bases in between. In germline, CDR1 is WNHNN, CDR2 SYGVQD (reference sequence). The CDR3 is CASSGTNTDTQYF. The CDR3 coding sequence is TGCGCCAGCAGTGGGACAAACACAGATACGCAGTATTTT.

This clone was recorded only once. The rearrangement joins TRBV11-3 to TRBJ2-7; D ambiguous. CDR3 size: 13 residues. CDR1 and CDR2 (germline): SGHNT, YENEEA. Trimming removed 1 base from V and 0 bases from J, with 4 bases in between. The DNA of the CDR3 is TGTGCCAGCAGCTTAGGAGGCTCCTACGAGCAGTACTTC. Translated: CASSLGGSYEQYF.

The rearrangement uses TRBV30 and TRBJ2-6, with a weak D call TRBD2 (6 bases). Germline V lookup: CDR1 GTSNPN, CDR2 SVGIG (reference sequence). The CDR3 is 13 residues long. V lost 5 bases and J lost 1, with 6 bases in between. The CDR3 loop is CAWGTSGANVLTF. Written as DNA, the CDR3 is TGTGCCTGGGGGACTTCTGGGGCCAACGTCCTGACTTTC.

The chain links TRBV5-4 to TRBJ2-7; TRBD2 aligns across 13 bases. Germline trimming cut 4 bases from V and 3 bases from J; bases unmatched to any gene: 4. The length of the CDR3 is 15 residues. Germline CDR1 reads SGHNT; CDR2 reads YYREEE (reference sequence). The CDR3 bases are TGTGCCAGCAGCCCCGGGACTAGCGGGGTCTACGAGCAGTACTTC. This codes for CASSPGTSGVYEQYF.

The gene calls are TRBV29-1 and TRBJ1-6, with 9 bases fitting TRBD1. CDR1 and CDR2 (germline): SQVTM, ANQGSEA. The CDR3 covers 14 residues. Trimming cost V 7 bases and J 10 bases; bases outside gene matches: 11. The CDR3 region is CSAWTGAKFSPLHF. The CDR3 DNA reads as TGCAGCGCCTGGACAGGGGCCAAGTTCTCACCCCTCCACTTT. Variable domain in full (rest from reference TRBV29-1 and TRBJ1-6): SAVISQKPSRDICQRGTSLTIQCQVDSQVTMMFWYRQQPGQSLTLIATANQGSEATYESGFVIDKFPISRPNLTFSTLTVSNMSPEDSSIYLCSAWTGAKFSPLHFGNGTRLTVT.